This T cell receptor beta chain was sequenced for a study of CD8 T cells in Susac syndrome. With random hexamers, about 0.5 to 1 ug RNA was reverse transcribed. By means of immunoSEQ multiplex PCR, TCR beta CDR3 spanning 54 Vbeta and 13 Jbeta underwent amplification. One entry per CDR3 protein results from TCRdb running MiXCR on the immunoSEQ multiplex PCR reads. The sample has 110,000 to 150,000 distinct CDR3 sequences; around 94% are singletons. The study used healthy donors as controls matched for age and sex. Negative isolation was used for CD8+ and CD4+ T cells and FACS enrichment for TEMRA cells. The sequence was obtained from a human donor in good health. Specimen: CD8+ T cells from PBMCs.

CDR3: CASSRRDMNTEAFF. CDR3 sequence (DNA): TGCGCCAGCAGCAGGAGGGACATGAACACTGAAGCTTTCTTT. The rearrangement joins TRBV5-1 to TRBJ1-1, with D possibly being TRBD1 (6 bases). This CDR3 has 14 residues. Germline CDR1 and CDR2: SGHRS and YFSETQ. Trimming pared 4 bases from V and 0 bases from J, leaving 10 bases between. The full variable domain, with the rest looked up from reference TRBV5-1 and TRBJ1-1, is KAGVTQTPRYLIKTRGQQVTLSCSPISGHRSVSWYQQTPGQGLQFLFEYFSETQRNKGNFPGRFSGRQFSNSRSEMNVSTLELGDSALYLCASSRRDMNTEAFFGQGTRLTVV.